Shown below are 14 T cell receptor beta chains from a single sample sequenced in a study of cytomegalovirus exposure and HLA in healthy donors. PCR was performed using 60 Vbeta and 13 Jbeta primers. The data were produced by immunoSEQ multiplex PCR, yet TCRdb's version contains in-frame clones alone and is incomplete. The sample lists about 160,000 clones, 65% to 85% occurring once. Sequencing was performed on PBMCs. The receptors come from a woman aged 45-60 years in good health and CMV-seropositive.

The chain recombines TRBV27 with TRBJ1-5; 10 nucleotides match TRBD1. The CDR3 consists of 13 residues. V lost 10 bases and J lost 6; bases outside the gene matches: 6. The germline CDR1 and CDR2 sequences are MNHEY and SMNVEV (reference sequence). CDR3 nucleotide sequence: TGTGCCACTGGGACAGGGGCAGGTCAGCCCCAGCATTTT. Translation gives CATGTGAGQPQHF.

J is TRBJ1-2 and V is TRBV18; the D gene is possibly TRBD1 (6 bases). CDR3 length equals 12 residues. V lost 7 bases, J lost 5 bases, and 11 bases lay in between. Germline V lookup: CDR1 KGHSH, CDR2 LQKENI. The CDR3 protein is CASFTDSYGYTF. CDR3 sequence (DNA): TGTGCCAGCTTCACGGACAGTTATGGCTACACCTTC.

Concerning this clone itself: The junction shows a germline mismatch at one end, possibly a read error. The genes are TRBV5-1 and TRBJ2-4; D gene unclear. Germline loops: CDR1 SGHRS, CDR2 YFSETQ. The CDR3 has 15 residues. The CDR3 DNA is TGCGCCAGCAGCTTCGTGGCAACCCCCAAAAACAGTCAGTACTTC. Its protein is CASSFVATPKNSQYF.

This chain uses TRBV15 with TRBJ1-2; the D gene is possibly TRBD1 (5 bases). Germline CDR1 LNHNV, CDR2 YYDKDF (reference sequence). Between the trimmed V and J ends, which lost 5 bases and 0 bases, there was a span of 16 bases. The CDR3 runs to 16 residues. In DNA form, the CDR3 reads TGTGCCACCAGCGACCCTGGGCAGGGCTCTAACTATGGCTACACCTTC. Translating it yields CATSDPGQGSNYGYTF.

This clone was found a few times. The sample has other DNA sequences that encode this CDR3 too. The gene calls are TRBV30 and TRBJ2-5; D gene unclear. Germline V CDR1 and CDR2: GTSNPN, SVGIG (reference sequence). The germline V and J ends were trimmed by 0 bases and 5 bases, with 13 bases remaining between them. There are 14 residues in the CDR3. CDR3 sequence: CAWSVGLDGETQYF. In DNA, the CDR3 is TGTGCCTGGAGTGTAGGTTTAGACGGGGAGACCCAGTACTTC.

The sample holds one count of this clone. V is TRBV19 and J is TRBJ1-2; the D gene is possibly TRBD1 (6 bases). Trimming took 6 bases from V and 6 from J, leaving 14 bases between them. CDR1 is LNHDA and CDR2 is SQIVND in the germline V gene (reference sequence). The length of the CDR3 is 13 residues. This CDR3 reads CASRDTGNDGYTF. The CDR3 region has the DNA TGTGCCAGTAGGGACACAGGGAATGATGGCTACACCTTC. Full variable domain (missing parts from reference TRBV19 and TRBJ1-2): DGGITQSPKYLFRKEGQNVTLSCEQNLNHDAMYWYRQDPGQGLRLIYYSQIVNDFQKGDIAEGYSVSREKKESFPLTVTSAQKNPTAFYLCASRDTGNDGYTFGSGTRLTVV.

The chain recombines TRBV5-1 with TRBJ2-7, with D perhaps matching TRBD2 (5 bases). Germline CDR1 and CDR2: SGHRS and YFSETQ. Trimming removed 4 bases from V and 2 bases from J, with 7 bases in between. The CDR3 extends over 12 amino acids. The CDR3 DNA reads TGCGCCAGCAGCGAGGGAGCCTACGAGCAGTACTTC. It codes for CASSEGAYEQYF.

V usage is TRBV2 and J usage is TRBJ2-5; perhaps TRBD1 as D (5 bases). Trimming removed 7 bases at V and 2 bases at J, with 14 bases between. Germline values: CDR1 SNHLY, CDR2 FYNNEI. This CDR3 is built from 14 residues. In DNA form, the CDR3 reads TGTGCCAGCACGCCAATGACAGTTCAAGAGACCCAGTACTTC. It yields the protein CASTPMTVQETQYF.

The chain has TRBV4-3 and TRBJ2-1, with D maybe TRBD2 (7 bases). The length of the CDR3 is 17 residues. Trimming stripped 1 base from V and 5 bases from J, with 18 bases between. CDR1 LGHNA and CDR2 YSLEER come from the germline V gene. CDR3 protein: CASSQAWAGASNNEQFF. CDR3 in DNA: TGCGCCAGCAGCCAAGCCTGGGCGGGGGCTAGCAACAATGAGCAGTTCTTC.

This clone was detected a few times. The chain has TRBV30 and TRBJ1-5; D is perhaps TRBD1 (5 bases). CDR3 length: 15 amino acids. V lost 2 bases, J lost 5 bases, and 16 bases lay in between. Germline V gene sequence: CDR1 GTSNPN, CDR2 SVGIG (reference sequence). The CDR3 nucleotides read TGTGCCTGGAGTCTTCAGGGAACAGGCTATCAGCCCCAGCATTTT. It specifies CAWSLQGTGYQPQHF. The complete variable domain, with remaining parts taken from reference TRBV30 and TRBJ1-5, reads SQTIHQWPATLVQPVGSPLSLECTVEGTSNPNLYWYRQAAGRGLQLLFYSVGIGQISSEVPQNLSASRPQDRQFILSSKKLLLSDSGFYLCAWSLQGTGYQPQHFGDGTRLSIL.

The J gene is TRBJ2-1, the V gene TRBV7-2; 10 bases align to TRBD1. J lost 0 bases, V lost 5 bases, and 7 bases had no gene match. CDR1 SGHTA and CDR2 FQGNSA come from the germline V gene. CDR3 length: 17 amino acids. The CDR3 region has the DNA TGTGCCAGCAGCCAAGACAGGGGGCCTAGCTCCTACAATGAGCAGTTCTTC. It codes for CASSQDRGPSSYNEQFF.

The sample holds a few counts of this clone. J is TRBJ2-7 and V is TRBV5-1; D is perhaps TRBD2 (6 bases). CDR3 length: 15 residues. Germline CDR1 SGHRS, CDR2 YFSETQ. V was pared by 0 bases and J by 2 bases, with 12 bases between. CDR3 residues: CASSLAGVGPYEQYF. The DNA for the CDR3 is TGCGCCAGCAGCTTGGCGGGAGTGGGTCCCTACGAGCAGTACTTC.

Details on this clone: At one boundary the junction diverges from the germline segment, which might be a read error. V and J are TRBV7-7 and TRBJ1-4; D uncertain. Germline values: CDR1 SSHAT, CDR2 FNYEAQ (reference sequence). There are 14 residues in the CDR3. The CDR3 loop reads CASSPSPGSEKLFF. The CDR3 DNA reads TGTGCTAGCAGCCCCTCGCCGGGTTCTGAAAAACTGTTTTTT.

The chain couples TRBV19 to TRBJ2-6; D ambiguous. CDR1 is LNHDA, CDR2 SQIVND, per germline (reference sequence). This CDR3 is built from 16 residues. Trimming removed 0 bases from V and 0 bases from J, with 6 bases in between. The CDR3 is CASSIERFSGANVLTF. In DNA form, the CDR3 reads TGTGCCAGTAGTATAGAACGGTTCTCTGGGGCCAACGTCCTGACTTTC.